This is a list of T cell receptor beta chains from one sample in a study of human T cells and chemical hapten exposure. Each CDR3 protein is one row after TCRdb ran MiXCR on the RACE reads. The sample gives fewer than 500,000 distinct CDR3 sequences, around 5% of which show up once; over 2% is in the top ten. The sample was whole blood, taken in connection with sensitization to the hapten diphenylcyclopropenone (DPC). These receptor sequences come from a woman aged 50 to 60 with alopecia areata. Some clones in this sample may be carry-over from other donors' samples. Each CDR3 is given with its conserved first and last residue. The D gene is left open where the match is weak. The size of a clone is reported for some rows only, either as once, few or many, or as a class for expanded clones.

d_gene	abundance	v_gene	j_gene	CDR3aa	CDR3nt
TRBD1	NA	TRBV28	TRBJ1-5	CASSLMGQGDQPQHF	TGTGCCAGCAGCCTTATGGGACAGGGTGATCAGCCCCAGCATTTT
NA	NA	TRBV3-1	TRBJ1-6	CASSRALVNSPLHF	TGTGCCAGCAGCCGGGCCCTCGTTAATTCACCCCTCCACTTT
NA	many	TRBV28	TRBJ2-7	CASSSGSYEQYF	TGTGCCAGCAGTTCGGGAAGCTACGAGCAGTACTTC
NA	few	TRBV7-2	TRBJ2-1	CASSLGGSAYNEQFF	TGTGCCAGCAGCTTAGGTGGTAGCGCCTACAATGAGCAGTTCTTC
NA	few	TRBV28	TRBJ1-5	CASSLQVYSNQPQHF	TGTGCCAGCAGTCTACAGGTTTATAGCAATCAGCCCCAGCATTTT
NA	many	TRBV5-4	TRBJ2-6	CASSGRQGYGANVLTF	TGTGCCAGCAGCGGGAGGCAGGGATACGGGGCCAACGTCCTGACTTTC
NA	few	TRBV7-3	TRBJ2-7	CASSQGQYYEQYF	TGTGCCAGCAGTCAAGGACAGTACTACGAGCAGTACTTC
NA	few	TRBV7-9	TRBJ1-1	CASSSHSGEGPNTEAFF	TGTGCCAGCAGCTCCCATAGTGGGGAGGGGCCCAACACTGAAGCTTTCTTT
NA	many	TRBV28	TRBJ1-1	CAAPPGLGDTEAFF	TGTGCTGCCCCCCCGGGCCTAGGGGACACTGAAGCTTTCTTT
NA	few	TRBV5-6	TRBJ2-1	CASSSPFVGVGSNEQFF	TGTGCCAGCAGCTCACCTTTCGTGGGCGTCGGGAGCAATGAGCAGTTCTTC
NA	many	TRBV7-9	TRBJ2-6	CASSSTGTFSGANVLTF	TGTGCCAGCAGCTCCACCGGGACATTCTCTGGGGCCAACGTCCTGACTTTC
NA	many	TRBV15	TRBJ1-1	CATSRKVGLGNTEAFF	TGTGCCACCAGCAGGAAGGTGGGACTCGGGAACACTGAAGCTTTCTTT
NA	many	TRBV30	TRBJ2-3	CAWSVGDREADTQYF	TGTGCCTGGAGTGTAGGAGACAGGGAGGCAGATACGCAGTATTTT
TRBD1	many	TRBV6-1	TRBJ2-2	CASSEWTGNTGELFF	TGTGCCAGCAGTGAGTGGACAGGGAACACCGGGGAGCTGTTTTTT
TRBD2	many	TRBV12-3/TRBV12-4	TRBJ2-2	CASSTGLGNTGELFF	TGTGCCAGCAGCACGGGACTAGGTAACACCGGGGAGCTGTTTTTT
NA	few	TRBV3-1	TRBJ2-5	CASSNGAPGAQYF	TGTGCCAGCAGTAACGGGGCCCCGGGGGCCCAGTACTTC
NA	many	TRBV10-2	TRBJ1-1	CASSEWRTEAFF	TGCGCCAGCAGTGAGTGGAGGACTGAAGCTTTCTTT
NA	few	TRBV9	TRBJ2-1	CASSAGGSGDNEQFF	TGTGCCAGCAGCGCCGGAGGGAGCGGAGACAATGAGCAGTTCTTC
NA	many	TRBV10-3	TRBJ1-1	CAISEPYQDRNTEAFF	TGTGCCATCAGTGAGCCCTACCAGGACAGGAACACTGAAGCTTTCTTT
TRBD2	many	TRBV7-6	TRBJ2-1	CASSPSGGIVSNEQFF	TGTGCCAGCAGCCCTAGCGGGGGAATAGTCAGCAATGAGCAGTTCTTC
TRBD2	NA	TRBV18	TRBJ2-3	CASSLLAGVPDTQYF	TGTGCCAGCTCACTCCTAGCGGGAGTACCAGATACGCAGTATTTT
TRBD2	NA	TRBV28	TRBJ2-7	CASSSLSGYSSYEQYF	TGTGCCAGCAGTTCCCTTAGCGGGTATAGCTCCTACGAGCAGTACTTC
NA	NA	TRBV11-1	TRBJ2-4	CASSLGSAYWVKNIQYF	TGTGCCAGCAGCTTAGGATCCGCATATTGGGTCAAAAACATTCAGTACTTC
NA	few	TRBV18	TRBJ1-1	CASSPSRVENTEAFF	TGTGCCAGCTCACCCTCGCGGGTGGAGAACACTGAAGCTTTCTTT
NA	few	TRBV7-8	TRBJ1-2	CASSLDRVGHYGYTF	TGTGCCAGCAGCTTAGACAGGGTGGGCCACTATGGCTACACCTTC
NA	few	TRBV20-1	TRBJ2-4	CSASGQGNIQYF	TGCAGTGCTAGCGGGCAGGGAAACATTCAGTACTTC
NA	few	TRBV5-1	TRBJ1-5	CASSLTTGEPQHF	TGCGCCAGCAGCTTGACGACCGGAGAGCCCCAGCATTTT
TRBD1	many	TRBV28	TRBJ1-2	CASSLDRGILPRGYTF	TGTGCCAGCAGCTTGGACAGGGGGATCTTACCGAGAGGCTACACCTTC
TRBD1	many	TRBV6-2/TRBV6-3	TRBJ2-1	CASTGTDVYNEQFF	TGTGCCAGCACCGGGACAGACGTATACAATGAGCAGTTCTTC
NA	many	TRBV29-1	TRBJ1-2	CSVEITATVPNYGYTF	TGCAGCGTTGAAATAACCGCGACGGTTCCTAACTATGGCTACACCTTC
NA	many	TRBV18	TRBJ1-3	CASSSTAVSGNTIYF	TGTGCCAGCTCGTCGACAGCAGTCTCTGGAAACACCATATATTTT